The 26 T cell receptor beta chains presented below share a single source sample, sequenced in a study of siplizumab effects on memory and regulatory T cells. Measured with immunoSEQ multiplex PCR; TCRdb has only the in-frame clones, and not every one. Seen here are more than 85,000 clones, more than 90% observed once, and the top ten hold roughly 2.5%. The sequenced material came from CD4+ T cells sorted from blood. The source of these receptors is a human donor in good health. Some clones in this sample may be carry-over from other donors' samples.

V usage is TRBV18 and J usage is TRBJ2-7, with TRBD1 as a possible D gene (8 bases). Germline CDR1 and CDR2: KGHSH and LQKENI. Trimming removed 2 bases from V and 3 bases from J, with 14 bases in between. The CDR3 consists of 15 residues. The CDR3 sequence is CASSPSGTGLYEQYF. For the CDR3, the DNA is TGTGCCAGCTCACCAAGCGGGACAGGTCTCTACGAGCAGTACTTC.

This clone was counted between two and nine times. The rearrangement uses TRBV7-9 and TRBJ2-7; TRBD2 aligns across 7 bases. Germline V gene sequence: CDR1 SEHNR, CDR2 FQNEAQ (reference sequence). Trimming took 5 bases from V and 5 from J; bases not matched to a gene: 9. The CDR3 is 14 amino acids. The CDR3, as DNA: TGTGCCAGCAGCCCATCCGGGACTACTGACGAGCAGTACTTC. This codes for CASSPSGTTDEQYF.

The chain combines TRBV2 with TRBJ1-1; D not certain. Germline CDR1 and CDR2: SNHLY and FYNNEI. The CDR3 is made up of 11 amino acids. V shed 5 bases and J shed 1 base, with 2 bases lying between them. This CDR3 is CASSRNTEAFF. The CDR3 DNA reads as TGTGCCAGCAGTCGGAACACTGAAGCTTTCTTT.

The chain uses TRBV6-5 and TRBJ1-4; D not resolved. This CDR3 has 14 amino acids. Trimming removed 5 bases at V and 7 bases at J, with 14 bases between. Germline V CDR1 and CDR2: MNHEY, SVGAGI. CDR3 protein: CASSVFGVGEKLFF. CDR3 sequence (DNA): TGTGCCAGCAGTGTTTTTGGGGTGGGTGAAAAACTGTTTTTT.

The chain uses TRBV6-6 and TRBJ2-1; D is unresolved. The germline V and J ends were trimmed by 0 bases and 2 bases, with 8 bases remaining between them. This CDR3 has 15 residues. CDR1 is MNHNY, CDR2 SVGAGI, per germline (reference sequence). The CDR3 sequence is CASSYSRVPYNEQFF. The CDR3 coding sequence is TGTGCCAGCAGTTACTCGAGAGTGCCCTACAATGAGCAGTTCTTC.

V gene TRBV7-2 combines with J gene TRBJ2-7, with TRBD2 as a possible D gene (5 bases). Germline V gives CDR1 SGHTA, CDR2 FQGNSA. The CDR3 contains 13 residues. V was pared by 2 bases and J by 9 bases, with 14 bases between. The CDR3 DNA sequence: TGTGCCAGCAGCTTACCCGGCGGCCGGGGGCAGTACTTC. It translates to CASSLPGGRGQYF.

The J gene is TRBJ2-1, the V gene TRBV29-1; 10 nucleotides match TRBD2. With V trimmed by 7 bases and J by 4 bases, 7 bases remained unmatched. Germline V gene data show CDR1 as SQVTM and CDR2 as ANQGSEA. This CDR3 region has 14 residues. For the CDR3, the DNA is TGCAGCGCCTCCCCGACTAGCGGGTACAATGAGCAGTTCTTC. Its protein is CSASPTSGYNEQFF.

The V call is TRBV6-1, the J call TRBJ1-2; the D is unclear. The CDR3 contains 15 residues. Germline V gene data show CDR1 as MNHNS and CDR2 as SASEGT. The V and J ends lost 1 base and 4 bases respectively, with 13 bases between them. CDR3 residues: CASSEVVGATYGYTF. CDR3 nucleotides: TGTGCCAGCAGTGAAGTAGTAGGAGCGACCTATGGCTACACCTTC.

The V and J genes are TRBV10-3 and TRBJ1-4, with TRBD1 matching over 7 bases. J lost 5 bases, V lost 5 bases, and 2 bases had no gene match. Germline V gives CDR1 ENHRY, CDR2 SYGVKD. The CDR3 is made up of 13 amino acids. CDR3 DNA: TGTGCCATCAGTAGGGGGCTGAATGAAAAACTGTTTTTT. This encodes CAISRGLNEKLFF.

This chain connects TRBV10-3 to TRBJ2-3; 7 bases match TRBD2. Germline V gene lookup returns CDR1 ENHRY and CDR2 SYGVKD. Trimming at V came to 3 bases and at J to 0 bases, leaving 3 bases not matched to a gene. This CDR3 is 15 amino acids long. The CDR3 region is CAISDPGGSTDTQYF. CDR3 nucleotides: TGTGCCATCAGTGATCCGGGGGGAAGCACAGATACGCAGTATTTT.

The rearrangement uses TRBV6-1 and TRBJ1-2, with TRBD1 matching over 8 bases. There are 15 residues in the CDR3. Germline loops: CDR1 MNHNS, CDR2 SASEGT. J was trimmed by 8 bases and V by 4 bases; bases with no gene match: 12. In nucleotides, the CDR3 is TGTGCCAGCAGTGTCAGGGACAGGACCCCGGGGGGCTACACCTTC. This codes for CASSVRDRTPGGYTF.

The chain recombines TRBV5-1 with TRBJ2-6; a possible D gene is TRBD1 (6 bases). The CDR3 is 16 residues long. The V gene lost 2 bases and the J gene lost 1 base, with 10 bases spanning the gap. Per germline, CDR1 SGHRS and CDR2 YFSETQ. CDR3 bases: TGCGCCAGCAGCTTTAACAGGGTTTCTGGGGCCAACGTCCTGACTTTC. It encodes CASSFNRVSGANVLTF.

The chain is built from TRBV6-5 and TRBJ2-5, with 7 bases aligning to TRBD2. The J segment lost 11 bases and the V segment lost 5 bases, leaving 14 bases of the junction unmatched. Germline V lookup: CDR1 MNHEY, CDR2 SVGAGI. The CDR3 runs 14 residues. In nucleotides, the CDR3 is TGTGCCAGCAGTCTAGCGGCTGCGACTGGAGAGCAGTACTTC. This gives the protein CASSLAAATGEQYF.

The rearrangement uses TRBV4-1 and TRBJ2-7; D is unclear. CDR1 MGHRA and CDR2 YSYEKL come from the germline V gene. CDR3 length: 18 residues. Trimming removed 0 bases at V and 3 bases at J, with 21 bases between. This CDR3 reads CASSQDALPSRDYYEQYF. CDR3 in DNA: TGCGCCAGCAGCCAAGATGCTCTCCCTTCAAGGGATTACTACGAGCAGTACTTC.

This chain links TRBV29-1 with TRBJ2-3; 13 bases are shared with TRBD2. This CDR3 contains 17 residues. With V trimmed by 6 bases and J by 2 bases, 11 bases remained unmatched. Germline CDR1 reads SQVTM; CDR2 reads ANQGSEA. The CDR3 DNA reads as TGCAGCGTCCGACTAGCGGGAGGCCCCAACCCCACAGATACGCAGTATTTT. Translation gives CSVRLAGGPNPTDTQYF.

V gene TRBV5-6 combines with J gene TRBJ2-3; TRBD2 matches at 15 bases. The junction had 10 bases not matched to a gene; V was cut back by 5 bases and J by 3 bases. The germline V gene encodes CDR1 SGHDT and CDR2 YYEEEE. This CDR3 region has 18 residues. The CDR3 DNA reads TGTGCCAGCAGTCCAGGGACTAGCGGGAGGAGGTTAACAGATACGCAGTATTTT. Translating it yields CASSPGTSGRRLTDTQYF.

The CDR3 DNA sequence: TGTGCCAGCAGTAAGGAGTTAGGGGCTTATGAGCAGTTCTTC. Protein sequence: CASSKELGAYEQFF. V gene TRBV6-1 combines with J gene TRBJ2-1; possible D gene TRBD1, 5 bases. The CDR3 covers 14 residues. V gave up 5 bases and J gave up 8 bases, with 16 bases separating them. Germline V lookup: CDR1 MNHNS, CDR2 SASEGT.

The rearrangement uses TRBV7-6 and TRBJ2-7; D possibly corresponds to TRBD2 (6 bases). Germline loops: CDR1 SGHVS, CDR2 FNYEAQ. The CDR3 is 15 amino acids. V lost 5 bases to trimming and J lost 0 bases, with 14 bases between them. This CDR3 reads CASSGGASVSYEQYF. CDR3 nucleotide sequence: TGTGCCAGCAGCGGGGGAGCTAGCGTCTCCTACGAGCAGTACTTC.

The rearrangement joins TRBV7-5 to TRBJ2-3; the table assigns TRBD2, which was not confirmed against the DNA. TRBV7-5 is recorded as a pseudogene. The CDR3 covers 16 residues. This CDR3 reads CARSLDTSGDTDTQYF. In DNA form, the CDR3 reads TGTGCCAGAAGCTTAGACACTAGCGGTGACACAGATACGCAGTATTTT.

Details on this clone: At one of its ends the junction is not consistent with the germline gene, which may arise from a read error. This rearrangement joins TRBV25-1 to TRBJ1-1, with 7 bases that match TRBD1. This CDR3 contains 14 residues. Germline V gene lookup returns CDR1 MGHDK and CDR2 SYGVNS. CDR3 amino acids: CAGSLRDRNTEAFF. In nucleotides, the CDR3 is TGTGCCGGCAGTCTCCGGGACAGGAACACTGAAGCTTTCTTT.

The chain uses TRBV28 and TRBJ2-5; 8 nucleotides align to TRBD1. This CDR3 contains 15 residues. The germline gives CDR1 MDHEN, CDR2 SYDVKM. V lost 3 bases to trimming and J lost 4 bases; unmatched junction nucleotides: 7. The CDR3, as DNA: TGTGCCAGCAGTTTCGGACAGGGTGGGAGAGAGACCCAGTACTTC. Protein: CASSFGQGGRETQYF. Full variable domain (missing parts from reference TRBV28 and TRBJ2-5): DVKVTQSSRYLVKRTGEKVFLECVQDMDHENMFWYRQDPGLGLRLIYFSYDVKMKEKGDIPEGYSVSREKKERFSLILESASTNQTSMYLCASSFGQGGRETQYFGPGTRLLVL.

The rearrangement links TRBV25-1 to TRBJ2-5; no firm D call. The CDR3 runs to 16 residues. Germline lookup yields CDR1 MGHDK and CDR2 SYGVNS. V dropped 1 base and J dropped 0 bases, with 12 bases sitting between them. The CDR3 sequence is CASSESPVPYQETQYF. The DNA of the CDR3 is TGTGCCAGCAGTGAATCTCCAGTCCCGTACCAAGAGACCCAGTACTTC.

The rearrangement uses TRBV5-8 and TRBJ2-7; D is unresolved. Germline assignment: CDR1 SGHTS and CDR2 YDEGEE. V lost 0 bases to trimming and J lost 0 bases, with 7 bases between them. The CDR3 has 14 residues. The CDR3 region has the DNA TGTGCCAGCAGCTTGGGGCTAAGCTCCTACGAGCAGTACTTC. It yields the protein CASSLGLSSYEQYF.

The chain recombines TRBV5-1 with TRBJ1-1, with no clear D. CDR3 size: 13 residues. CDR1 SGHRS and CDR2 YFSETQ come from the germline V gene. With 0 bases removed from V and 10 bases from J, the gap between germline ends came to 13 bases. Here the CDR3 reads CASSLDRLGGAFF. CDR3 sequence (DNA): TGCGCCAGCAGCTTGGACCGTTTAGGAGGAGCTTTCTTT.

The rearrangement joins TRBV6-5 to TRBJ1-5; no clear D. CDR3 length: 15 amino acids. Germline V CDR1 and CDR2: MNHEY, SVGAGI. Deletions cut 0 bases from V and 4 bases from J, with 10 bases between. The CDR3 is CASSYSPLGNQPQHF. CDR3 bases: TGTGCCAGCAGTTACTCCCCCTTAGGGAATCAGCCCCAGCATTTT.

In its sample, this clone was seen a few times. CDR3 sequence (DNA): TGCGCCAGCAGCTTAAGCGGGTTCACCTACAATGAGCAGTTCTTC. It translates to CASSLSGFTYNEQFF. The rearrangement links TRBV5-1 to TRBJ2-1, with D possibly being TRBD2 (6 bases). In germline, CDR1 is SGHRS, CDR2 YFSETQ. Trimming took off 2 bases at V and 2 bases at J, with 11 bases between the two ends. The CDR3 has 15 amino acids.